A selection of T cell receptor beta chains follows, all from one sample in a study of resident and recirculating memory T cells in vitiligo. The data were produced by immunoSEQ multiplex PCR, yet TCRdb's version contains in-frame clones alone and is incomplete. The table has about 76,000 clones, roughly nine tenths seen once; the top ten hold approximately 5.4%. The material sequenced was blood. These receptors all come from a male donor with vitiligo. CDR3s include the opening cysteine and the closing phenylalanine or tryptophan. The order of the fields is D gene, clone size, J gene, V gene, CDR3 protein, CDR3 DNA. A D gene is named only where the DNA matches it firmly. Expanded clones are given a class, and other clones once, few, many or no size at all.

>NA|NA|TRBJ2-7|TRBV5-8
CASSLAPRSAYEQYF
TGTGCCAGCAGCTTGGCCCCGCGGAGTGCTTACGAGCAGTACTTC
>TRBD2|NA|TRBJ2-3|TRBV27
CASSSRREPPDTQYF
TGTGCCAGCAGTAGCAGGCGGGAGCCCCCAGATACGCAGTATTTT
>TRBD1|NA|TRBJ1-2|TRBV2
CASSGQGVDGYTF
TGTGCCAGCAGTGGACAGGGGGTTGATGGCTACACCTTC
>NA|NA|TRBJ2-5|TRBV27
CASSAYRAPGETQYF
TGTGCCAGCAGTGCATACAGGGCCCCCGGAGAGACCCAGTACTTC
>NA|NA|TRBJ1-5|TRBV19
CASRRSNQPQHF
TGTGCCAGTAGGAGGAGCAATCAGCCCCAGCATTTT
>NA|NA|TRBJ2-1|TRBV9
CASSPRVDHNEQFF
TGTGCCAGCAGCCCGAGGGTGGATCACAATGAGCAGTTCTTC
>NA|NA|TRBJ1-1|TRBV7-6
CASSLGENTEAFF
TGTGCCAGCAGCTTAGGAGAGAACACTGAAGCTTTCTTT
>NA|few|TRBJ2-7|TRBV2
CASCRTAISCYEQYF
TGTGCCAGCTGCCGGACAGCCATTTCCTGCTACGAGCAGTACTTC
>TRBD2|NA|TRBJ2-2|TRBV7-3
CASSLTLAGGELFF
TGTGCCAGCAGCTTAACGCTAGCGGGCGGGGAGCTGTTTTTT
>TRBD2|once|TRBJ2-7|TRBV2
CASSFGEGLASYEQYF
TGTGCCAGCAGTTTCGGAGAGGGACTAGCGAGCTACGAGCAGTACTTC
>NA|once|TRBJ2-7|TRBV4-1
CASSQRNRVASYEQYF
TGCGCCAGCAGCCAAAGGAACAGGGTAGCATCCTACGAGCAGTACTTC
>NA|NA|TRBJ2-2|TRBV15
CATSPTGSGELFF
TGTGCCACCAGTCCGACGGGGTCCGGGGAGCTGTTTTTT
>TRBD1|NA|TRBJ1-2|TRBV28
CASSFRGRNYGYTF
TGTGCCAGCAGTTTCAGGGGGCGAAACTATGGCTACACCTTC
>NA|NA|TRBJ2-5|TRBV6-5
CASRSQGTQYF
TGTGCCAGCAGAAGTCAGGGGACCCAGTACTTC
>TRBD1|NA|TRBJ1-2|TRBV2
CASSGDSRVLGYTF
TGTGCCAGCAGTGGGGACAGCCGAGTCCTGGGCTACACCTTC
>TRBD2|NA|TRBJ2-2|TRBV6-5
CASRLSGASTGELFF
TGTGCCAGCAGGCTTAGCGGGGCCTCCACCGGGGAGCTGTTTTTT
>TRBD1|NA|TRBJ1-2|TRBV9
CASGGQGNGYTF
TGTGCCAGCGGGGGACAGGGGAATGGCTACACCTTC